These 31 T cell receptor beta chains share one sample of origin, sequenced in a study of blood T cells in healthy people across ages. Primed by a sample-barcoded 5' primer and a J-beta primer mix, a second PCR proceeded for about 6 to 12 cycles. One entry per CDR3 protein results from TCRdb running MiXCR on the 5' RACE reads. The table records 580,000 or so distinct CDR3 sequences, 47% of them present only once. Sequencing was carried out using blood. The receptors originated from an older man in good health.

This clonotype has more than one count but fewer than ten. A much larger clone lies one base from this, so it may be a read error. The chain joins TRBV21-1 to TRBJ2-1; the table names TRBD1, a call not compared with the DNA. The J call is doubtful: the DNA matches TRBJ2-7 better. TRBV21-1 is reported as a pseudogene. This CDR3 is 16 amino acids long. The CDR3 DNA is TGTGCCAGCAGCAAAGCCCCAAAGGGGTCCTACAATGAGCAGTACTTC. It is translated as CASSKAPKGSYNEQYF.

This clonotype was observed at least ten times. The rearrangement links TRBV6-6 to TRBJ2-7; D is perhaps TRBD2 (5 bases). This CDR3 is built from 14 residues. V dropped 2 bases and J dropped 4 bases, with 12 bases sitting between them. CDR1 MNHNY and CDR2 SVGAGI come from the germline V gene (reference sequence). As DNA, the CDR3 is TGTGCCAGCAGTTACAACCTAGCTAGTTACGAGCAGTACTTC. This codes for CASSYNLASYEQYF.

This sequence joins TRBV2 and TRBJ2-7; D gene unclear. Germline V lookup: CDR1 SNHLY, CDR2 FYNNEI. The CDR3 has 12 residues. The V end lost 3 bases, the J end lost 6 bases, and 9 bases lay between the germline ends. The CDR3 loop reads CASSEVGFEQYF. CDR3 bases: TGTGCCAGCAGTGAGGTGGGGTTCGAGCAGTACTTC. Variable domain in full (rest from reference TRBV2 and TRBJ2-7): EPEVTQTPSHQVTQMGQEVILRCVPISNHLYFYWYRQILGQKVEFLVSFYNNEISEKSEIFDDQFSVERPDGSNFTLKIRSTKLEDSAMYFCASSEVGFEQYFGPGTRLTVT.

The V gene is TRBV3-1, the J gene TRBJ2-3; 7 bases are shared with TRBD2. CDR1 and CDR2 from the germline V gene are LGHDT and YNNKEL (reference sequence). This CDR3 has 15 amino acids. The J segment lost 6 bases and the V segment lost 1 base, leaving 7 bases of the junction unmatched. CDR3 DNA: TGTGCCAGCAGCCAAGGGGGAGCGGGGTATGATACGCAGTATTTT. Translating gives CASSQGGAGYDTQYF.

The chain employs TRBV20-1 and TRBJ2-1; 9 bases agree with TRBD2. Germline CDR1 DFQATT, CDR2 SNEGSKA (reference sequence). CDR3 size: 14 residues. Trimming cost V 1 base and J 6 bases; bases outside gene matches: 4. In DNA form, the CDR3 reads TGCAGTGCTAGAGGCGGGAGGGCCTCCAATGAGCAGTTCTTC. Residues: CSARGGRASNEQFF.

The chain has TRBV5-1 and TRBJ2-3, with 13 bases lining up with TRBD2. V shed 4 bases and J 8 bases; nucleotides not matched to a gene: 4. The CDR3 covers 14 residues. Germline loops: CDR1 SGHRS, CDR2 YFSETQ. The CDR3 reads CASSAGTSGATQYF. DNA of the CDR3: TGCGCCAGCAGCGCCGGGACTAGCGGGGCTACGCAGTATTTT.

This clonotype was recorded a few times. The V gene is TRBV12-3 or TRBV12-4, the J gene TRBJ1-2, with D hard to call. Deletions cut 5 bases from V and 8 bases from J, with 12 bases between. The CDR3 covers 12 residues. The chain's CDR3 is CASSPFQRGYTF. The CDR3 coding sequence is TGTGCCAGCAGTCCCTTCCAGCGCGGCTACACCTTC.

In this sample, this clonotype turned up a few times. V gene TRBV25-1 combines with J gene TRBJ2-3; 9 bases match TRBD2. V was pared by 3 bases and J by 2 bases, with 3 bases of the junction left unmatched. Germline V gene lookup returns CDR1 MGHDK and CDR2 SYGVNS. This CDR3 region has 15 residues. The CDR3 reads CASSETSGFTDTQYF. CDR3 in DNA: TGTGCCAGCAGTGAGACTAGCGGATTCACAGATACGCAGTATTTT. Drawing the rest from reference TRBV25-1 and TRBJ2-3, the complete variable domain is EADIYQTPRYLVIGTGKKITLECSQTMGHDKMYWYQQDPGMELHLIHYSYGVNSTEKGDLSSESTVSRIRTEHFPLTLESARPSHTSQYLCASSETSGFTDTQYFGPGTRLTVL.

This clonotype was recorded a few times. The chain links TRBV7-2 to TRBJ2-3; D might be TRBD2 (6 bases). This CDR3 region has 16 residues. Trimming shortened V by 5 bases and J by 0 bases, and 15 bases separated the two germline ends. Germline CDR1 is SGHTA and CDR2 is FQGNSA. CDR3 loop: CASSPRWDSSTDTQYF. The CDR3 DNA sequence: TGTGCCAGCAGCCCGCGATGGGACTCTAGCACAGATACGCAGTATTTT.

The CDR3: CASSNWTSGYEQYF. The CDR3 DNA reads as TGTGCCAGCAGCAACTGGACTAGCGGGTACGAGCAGTACTTC. The chain has TRBV9 and TRBJ2-7; 11 positions match TRBD2. Germline loops: CDR1 SGDLS, CDR2 YYNGEE. This CDR3 is built from 14 residues. The V and J ends lost 4 bases and 4 bases, in that order; junction bases with no gene match: 4.

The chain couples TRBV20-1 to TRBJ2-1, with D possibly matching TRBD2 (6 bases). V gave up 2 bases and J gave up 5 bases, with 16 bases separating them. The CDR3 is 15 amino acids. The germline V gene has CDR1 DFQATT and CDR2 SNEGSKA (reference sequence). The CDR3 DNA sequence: TGCAGTGCTAGACCCGGGACTTCCGGACACAATGAGCAGTTCTTC. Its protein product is CSARPGTSGHNEQFF.

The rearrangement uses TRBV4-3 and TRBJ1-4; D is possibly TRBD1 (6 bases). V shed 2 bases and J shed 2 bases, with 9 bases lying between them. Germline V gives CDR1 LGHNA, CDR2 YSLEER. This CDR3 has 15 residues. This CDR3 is CASSQYRDTNEKLFF. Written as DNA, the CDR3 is TGCGCCAGCAGCCAATACAGGGACACTAATGAAAAACTGTTTTTT.

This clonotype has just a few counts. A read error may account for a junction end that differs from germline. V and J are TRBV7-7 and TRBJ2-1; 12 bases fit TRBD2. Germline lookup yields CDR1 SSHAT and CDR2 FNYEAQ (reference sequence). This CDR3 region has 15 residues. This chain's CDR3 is CASSFGLAGINEQFF. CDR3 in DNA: TGTGCTAGCAGCTTCGGACTAGCGGGAATCAATGAGCAGTTCTTC.

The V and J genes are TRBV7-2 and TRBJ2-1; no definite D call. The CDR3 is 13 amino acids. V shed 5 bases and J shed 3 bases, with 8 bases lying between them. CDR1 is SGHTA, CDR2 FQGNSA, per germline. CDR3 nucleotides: TGTGCCAGCAGCGGAGACGGCTACAATGAGCAGTTCTTC. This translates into CASSGDGYNEQFF. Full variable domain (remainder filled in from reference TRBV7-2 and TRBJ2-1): GAGVSQSPSNKVTEKGKDVELRCDPISGHTALYWYRQSLGQGLEFLIYFQGNSAPDKSGLPSDRFSAERTGGSVSTLTIQRTQQEDSAVYLCASSGDGYNEQFFGPGTRLTVL.

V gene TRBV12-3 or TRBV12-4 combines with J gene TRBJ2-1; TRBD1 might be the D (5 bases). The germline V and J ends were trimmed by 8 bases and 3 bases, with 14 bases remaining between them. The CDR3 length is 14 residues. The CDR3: CASLLGRGYNEQFF. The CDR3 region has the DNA TGTGCCAGCCTATTAGGTAGGGGCTACAATGAGCAGTTCTTC.

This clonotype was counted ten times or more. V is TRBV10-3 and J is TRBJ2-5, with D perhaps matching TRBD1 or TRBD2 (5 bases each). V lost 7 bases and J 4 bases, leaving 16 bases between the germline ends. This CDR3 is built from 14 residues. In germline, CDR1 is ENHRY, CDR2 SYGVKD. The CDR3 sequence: CAITEGPDGETQYF. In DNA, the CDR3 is TGTGCCATCACCGAGGGACCCGACGGAGAGACCCAGTACTTC.

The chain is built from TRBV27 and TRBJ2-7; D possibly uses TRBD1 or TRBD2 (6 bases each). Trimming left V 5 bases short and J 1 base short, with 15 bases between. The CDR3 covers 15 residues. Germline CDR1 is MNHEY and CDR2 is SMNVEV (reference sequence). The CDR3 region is CASSRGTYNSYEQYF. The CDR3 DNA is TGTGCCAGCAGTCGCGGGACATATAATTCCTACGAGCAGTACTTC.

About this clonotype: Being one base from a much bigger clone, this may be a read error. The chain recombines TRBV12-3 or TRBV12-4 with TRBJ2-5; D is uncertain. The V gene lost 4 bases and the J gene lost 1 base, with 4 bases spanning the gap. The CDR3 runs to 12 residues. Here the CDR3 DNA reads TGTGCCAGCAGTTCCTTCCAAGAGACCCAGTACTTC. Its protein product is CASSSFQETQYF.

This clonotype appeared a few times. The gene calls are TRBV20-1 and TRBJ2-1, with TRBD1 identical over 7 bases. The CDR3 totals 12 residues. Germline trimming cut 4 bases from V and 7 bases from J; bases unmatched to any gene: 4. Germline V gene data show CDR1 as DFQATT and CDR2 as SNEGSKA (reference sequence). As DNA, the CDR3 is TGCAGTGCTATCCCGACAGGGAATGAGCAGTTCTTC. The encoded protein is CSAIPTGNEQFF.

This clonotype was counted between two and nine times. The DNA for the CDR3 is TGTGCCAGCAGTTACGGGCAGGGGTCGATGTACGAGCAGTTCTTC. This gives the protein CASSYGQGSMYEQFF. V is TRBV6-2 or TRBV6-3 and J is TRBJ2-1; D possibly corresponds to TRBD1 (6 bases). The CDR3 totals 15 residues. The V and J ends lost 2 bases and 10 bases respectively, with 18 bases between them. Germline CDR1 and CDR2: MNHEY and SVGEGT.

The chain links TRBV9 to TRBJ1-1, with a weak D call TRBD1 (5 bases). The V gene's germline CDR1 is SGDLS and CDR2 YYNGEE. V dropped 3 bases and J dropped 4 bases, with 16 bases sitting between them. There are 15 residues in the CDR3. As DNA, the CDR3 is TGTGCCAGCAGCGCCCAGTCTTTGGGGGGCACTGAAGCTTTCTTT. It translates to CASSAQSLGGTEAFF. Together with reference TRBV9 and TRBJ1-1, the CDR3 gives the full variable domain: DSGVTQTPKHLITATGQRVTLRCSPRSGDLSVYWYQQSLDQGLQFLIQYYNGEERAKGNILERFSAQQFPDLHSELNLSSLELGDSALYFCASSAQSLGGTEAFFGQGTRLTVV.

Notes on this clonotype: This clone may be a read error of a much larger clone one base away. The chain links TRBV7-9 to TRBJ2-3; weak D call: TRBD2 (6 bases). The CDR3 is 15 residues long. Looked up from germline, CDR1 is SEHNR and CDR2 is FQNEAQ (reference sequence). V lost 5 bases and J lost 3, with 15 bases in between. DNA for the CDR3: TGTGCCAGCAGCCGGAGACTAGAAGTTACAGATACGCAGTATTTT. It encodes CASSRRLEVTDTQYF. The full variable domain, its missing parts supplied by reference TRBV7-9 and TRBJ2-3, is DTGVSQNPRHKITKRGQNVTFRCDPISEHNRLYWYRQTLGQGPEFLTYFQNEAQLEKSRLLSDRFSAERPKGSFSTLEIQRTEQGDSAMYLCASSRRLEVTDTQYFGPGTRLTVL.

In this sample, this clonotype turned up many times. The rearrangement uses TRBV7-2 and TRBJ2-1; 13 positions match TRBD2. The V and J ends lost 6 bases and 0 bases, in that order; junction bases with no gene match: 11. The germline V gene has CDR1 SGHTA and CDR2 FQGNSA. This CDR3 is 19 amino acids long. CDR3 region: CASRKGTSGTTYSYNEQFF. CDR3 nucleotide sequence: TGTGCCAGCAGAAAAGGGACTAGCGGGACGACCTACTCCTACAATGAGCAGTTCTTC.

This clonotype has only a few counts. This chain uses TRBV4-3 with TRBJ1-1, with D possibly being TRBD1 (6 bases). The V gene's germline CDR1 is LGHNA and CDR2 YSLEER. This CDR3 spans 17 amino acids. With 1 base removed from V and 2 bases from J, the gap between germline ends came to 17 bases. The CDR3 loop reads CASSQVLTGSGNTEAFF. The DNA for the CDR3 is TGCGCCAGCAGCCAAGTTTTAACAGGGTCAGGAAACACTGAAGCTTTCTTT.

The CDR3: CASTNTNTGELFF. The CDR3 coding sequence is TGTGCCAGCACGAACACGAACACCGGGGAGCTGTTTTTT. The chain is built from TRBV9 and TRBJ2-2, with D unresolved. CDR3 length equals 13 residues. V was cut by 6 bases and J by 0 bases, with 6 bases left in between. CDR1 is SGDLS and CDR2 is YYNGEE in the germline V gene.

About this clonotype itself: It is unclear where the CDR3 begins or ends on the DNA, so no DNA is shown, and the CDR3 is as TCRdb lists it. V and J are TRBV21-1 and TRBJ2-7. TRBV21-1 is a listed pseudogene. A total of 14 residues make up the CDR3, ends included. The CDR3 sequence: CASSTYRCSYEQYF.

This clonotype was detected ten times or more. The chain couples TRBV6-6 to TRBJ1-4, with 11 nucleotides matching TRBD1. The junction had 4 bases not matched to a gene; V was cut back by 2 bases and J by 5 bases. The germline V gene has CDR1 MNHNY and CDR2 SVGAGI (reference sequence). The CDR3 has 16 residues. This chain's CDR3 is CASSYPGDRGNEKLFF. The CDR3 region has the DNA TGTGCCAGCAGTTACCCTGGGGACAGGGGGAATGAAAAACTGTTTTTT.

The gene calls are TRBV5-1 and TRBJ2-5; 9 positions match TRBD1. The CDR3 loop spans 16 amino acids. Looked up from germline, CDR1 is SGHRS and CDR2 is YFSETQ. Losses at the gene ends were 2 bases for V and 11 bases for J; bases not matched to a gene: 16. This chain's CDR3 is CASSFFLDRGKYGQYF. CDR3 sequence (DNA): TGCGCCAGCAGCTTCTTCTTAGACAGGGGGAAGTACGGGCAGTACTTC.

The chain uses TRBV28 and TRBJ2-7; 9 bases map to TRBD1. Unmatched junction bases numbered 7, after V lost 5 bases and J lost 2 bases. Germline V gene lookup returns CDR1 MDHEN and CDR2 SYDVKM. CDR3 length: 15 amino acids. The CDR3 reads CASSLWDRAPYEQYF. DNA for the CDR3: TGTGCCAGCAGTCTGTGGGACAGGGCTCCCTACGAGCAGTACTTC. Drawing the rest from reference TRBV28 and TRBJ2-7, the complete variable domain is DVKVTQSSRYLVKRTGEKVFLECVQDMDHENMFWYRQDPGLGLRLIYFSYDVKMKEKGDIPEGYSVSREKKERFSLILESASTNQTSMYLCASSLWDRAPYEQYFGPGTRLTVT.

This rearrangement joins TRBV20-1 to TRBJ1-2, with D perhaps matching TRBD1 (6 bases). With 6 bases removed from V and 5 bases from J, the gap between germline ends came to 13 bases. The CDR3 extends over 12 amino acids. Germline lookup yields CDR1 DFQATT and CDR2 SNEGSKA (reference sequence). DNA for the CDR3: TGCAGTGCCAGCACGGGGGCGTATGGCTACACCTTC. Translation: CSASTGAYGYTF.

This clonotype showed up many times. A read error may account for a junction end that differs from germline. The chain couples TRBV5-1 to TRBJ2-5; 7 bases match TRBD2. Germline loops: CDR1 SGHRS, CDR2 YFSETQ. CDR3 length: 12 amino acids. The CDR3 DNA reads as TGTGCTAGCAGCTTAGCGGGAGAGACCCAGTACTTC. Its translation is CASSLAGETQYF.